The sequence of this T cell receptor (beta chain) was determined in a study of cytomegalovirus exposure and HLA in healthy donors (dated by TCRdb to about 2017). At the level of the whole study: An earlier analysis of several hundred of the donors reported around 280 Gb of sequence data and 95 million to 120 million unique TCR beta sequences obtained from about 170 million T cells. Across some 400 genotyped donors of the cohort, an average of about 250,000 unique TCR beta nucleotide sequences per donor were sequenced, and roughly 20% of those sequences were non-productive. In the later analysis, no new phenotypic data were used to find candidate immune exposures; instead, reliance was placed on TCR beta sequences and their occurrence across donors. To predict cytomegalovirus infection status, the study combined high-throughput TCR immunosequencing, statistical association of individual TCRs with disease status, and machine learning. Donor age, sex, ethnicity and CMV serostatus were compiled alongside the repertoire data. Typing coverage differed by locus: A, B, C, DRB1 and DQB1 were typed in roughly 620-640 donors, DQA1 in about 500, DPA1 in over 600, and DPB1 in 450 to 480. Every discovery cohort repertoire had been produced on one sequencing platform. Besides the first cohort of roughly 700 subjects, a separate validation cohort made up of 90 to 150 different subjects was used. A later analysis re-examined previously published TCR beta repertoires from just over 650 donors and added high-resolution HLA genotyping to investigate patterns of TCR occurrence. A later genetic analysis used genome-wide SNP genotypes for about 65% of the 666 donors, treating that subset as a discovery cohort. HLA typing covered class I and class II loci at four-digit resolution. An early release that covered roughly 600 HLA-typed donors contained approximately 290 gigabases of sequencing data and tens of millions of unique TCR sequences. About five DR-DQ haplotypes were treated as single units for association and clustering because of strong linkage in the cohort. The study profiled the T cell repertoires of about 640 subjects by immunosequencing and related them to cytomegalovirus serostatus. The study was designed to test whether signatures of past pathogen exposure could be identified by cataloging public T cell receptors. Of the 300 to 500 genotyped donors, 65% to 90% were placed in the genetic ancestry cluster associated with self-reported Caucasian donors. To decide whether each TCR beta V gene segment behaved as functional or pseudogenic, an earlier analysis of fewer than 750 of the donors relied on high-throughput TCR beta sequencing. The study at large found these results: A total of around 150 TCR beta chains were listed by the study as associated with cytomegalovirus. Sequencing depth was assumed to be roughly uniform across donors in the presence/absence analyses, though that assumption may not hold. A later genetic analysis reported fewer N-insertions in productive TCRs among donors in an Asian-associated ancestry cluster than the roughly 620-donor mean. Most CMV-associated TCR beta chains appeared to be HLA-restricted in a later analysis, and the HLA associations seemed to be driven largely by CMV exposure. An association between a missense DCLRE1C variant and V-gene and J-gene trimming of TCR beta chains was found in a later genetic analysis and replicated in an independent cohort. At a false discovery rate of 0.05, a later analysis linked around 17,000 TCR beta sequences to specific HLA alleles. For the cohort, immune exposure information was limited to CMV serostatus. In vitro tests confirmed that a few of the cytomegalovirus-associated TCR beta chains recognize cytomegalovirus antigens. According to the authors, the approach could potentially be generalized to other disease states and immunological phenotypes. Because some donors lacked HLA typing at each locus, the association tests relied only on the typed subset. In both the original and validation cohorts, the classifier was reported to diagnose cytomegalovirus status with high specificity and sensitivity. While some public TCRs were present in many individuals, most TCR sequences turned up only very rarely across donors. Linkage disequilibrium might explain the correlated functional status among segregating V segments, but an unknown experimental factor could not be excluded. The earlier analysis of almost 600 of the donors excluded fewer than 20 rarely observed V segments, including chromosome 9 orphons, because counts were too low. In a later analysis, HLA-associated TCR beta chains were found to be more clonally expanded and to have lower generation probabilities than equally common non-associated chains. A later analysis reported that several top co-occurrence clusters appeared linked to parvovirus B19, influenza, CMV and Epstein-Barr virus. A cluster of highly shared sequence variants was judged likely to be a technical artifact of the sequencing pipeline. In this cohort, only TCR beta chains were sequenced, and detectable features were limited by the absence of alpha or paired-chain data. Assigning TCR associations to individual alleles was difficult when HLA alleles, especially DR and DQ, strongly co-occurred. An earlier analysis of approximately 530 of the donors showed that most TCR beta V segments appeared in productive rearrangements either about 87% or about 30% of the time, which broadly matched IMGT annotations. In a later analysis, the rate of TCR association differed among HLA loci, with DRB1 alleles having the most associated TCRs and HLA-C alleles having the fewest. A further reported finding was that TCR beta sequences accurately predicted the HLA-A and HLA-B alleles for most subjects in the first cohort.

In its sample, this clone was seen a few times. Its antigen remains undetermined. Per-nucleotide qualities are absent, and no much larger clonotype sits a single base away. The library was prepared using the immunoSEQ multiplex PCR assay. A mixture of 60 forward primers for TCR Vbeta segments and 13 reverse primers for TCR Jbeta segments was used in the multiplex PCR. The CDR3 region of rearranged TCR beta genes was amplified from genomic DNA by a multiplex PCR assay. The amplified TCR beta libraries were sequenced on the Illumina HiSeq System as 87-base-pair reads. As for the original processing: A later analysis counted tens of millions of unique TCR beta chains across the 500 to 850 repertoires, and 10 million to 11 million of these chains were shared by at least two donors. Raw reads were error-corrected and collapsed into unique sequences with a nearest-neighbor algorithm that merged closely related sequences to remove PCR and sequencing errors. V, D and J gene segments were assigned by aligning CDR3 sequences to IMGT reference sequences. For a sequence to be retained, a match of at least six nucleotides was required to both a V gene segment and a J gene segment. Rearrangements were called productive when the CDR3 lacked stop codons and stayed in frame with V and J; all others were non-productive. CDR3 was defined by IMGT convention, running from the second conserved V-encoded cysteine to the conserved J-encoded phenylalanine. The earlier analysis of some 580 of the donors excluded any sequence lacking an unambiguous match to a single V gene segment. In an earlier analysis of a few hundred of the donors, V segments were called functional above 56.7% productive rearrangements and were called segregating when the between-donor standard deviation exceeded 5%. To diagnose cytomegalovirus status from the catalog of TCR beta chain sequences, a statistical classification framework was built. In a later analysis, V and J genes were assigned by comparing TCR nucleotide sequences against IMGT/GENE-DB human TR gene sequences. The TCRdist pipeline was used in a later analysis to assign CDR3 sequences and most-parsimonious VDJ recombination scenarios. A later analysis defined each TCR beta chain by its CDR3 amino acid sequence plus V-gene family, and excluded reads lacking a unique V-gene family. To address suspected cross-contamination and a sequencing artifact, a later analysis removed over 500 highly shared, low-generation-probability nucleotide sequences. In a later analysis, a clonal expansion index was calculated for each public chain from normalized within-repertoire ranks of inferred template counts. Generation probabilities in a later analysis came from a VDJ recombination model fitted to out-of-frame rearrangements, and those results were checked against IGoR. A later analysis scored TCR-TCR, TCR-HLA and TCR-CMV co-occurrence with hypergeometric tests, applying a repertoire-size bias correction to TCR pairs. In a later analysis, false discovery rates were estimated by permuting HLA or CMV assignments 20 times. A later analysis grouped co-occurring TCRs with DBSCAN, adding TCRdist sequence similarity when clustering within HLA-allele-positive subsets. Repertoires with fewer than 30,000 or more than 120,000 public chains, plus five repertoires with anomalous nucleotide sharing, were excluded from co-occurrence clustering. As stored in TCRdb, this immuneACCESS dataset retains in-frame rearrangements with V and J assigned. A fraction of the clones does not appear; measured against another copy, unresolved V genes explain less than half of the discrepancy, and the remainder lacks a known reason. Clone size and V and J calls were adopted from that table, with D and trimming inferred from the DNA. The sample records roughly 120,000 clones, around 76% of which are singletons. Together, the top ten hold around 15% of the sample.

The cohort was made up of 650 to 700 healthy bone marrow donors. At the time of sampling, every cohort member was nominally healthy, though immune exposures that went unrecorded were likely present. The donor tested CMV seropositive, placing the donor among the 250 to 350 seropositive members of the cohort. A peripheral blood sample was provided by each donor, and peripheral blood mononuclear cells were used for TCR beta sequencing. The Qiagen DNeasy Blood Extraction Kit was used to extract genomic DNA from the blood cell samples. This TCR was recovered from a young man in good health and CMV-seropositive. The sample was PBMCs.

DNA sequence: TGTGCCAGCAGTGTACAGGGGGACCAGCCCCAGCATTTT. It translates as CASSVQGDQPQHF. Recombination joined TRBV6-5 with TRBJ1-5, and 8 junctional nucleotides match TRBD1. The germline V gene specifies MNHEY as CDR1 and SVGAGI as CDR2. Germline trimming: 5 bases from V, 7 bases from J; junction bases outside gene matches: 4. The CDR3 starts with the cysteine, ends with the phenylalanine, and has 13 residues. Just the 39-base CDR3 DNA is kept, in frame starting at base 1.